This T cell receptor (beta chain) emerged from a study of T cell repertoires in cytomegalovirus infection. TCRdb called the reads again in MiXCR, with one record for every CDR3 protein. In the table there are roughly 720,000 distinct CDR3 sequences, roughly 35% of which are singletons. The CDR3 consists of 13 residues. The germline CDR1 and CDR2 sequences are SGHDT and YYEEEE. V gave up 5 bases and J gave up 2 bases; unmatched junction bases: 2. This clonotype was seen only a few times. This sequence originates from a human donor in good health (CMV status not recorded). Some clones in this sample may be carry-over from other donors' samples. The sequenced sample was PBMCs. The chain carries TRBV5-6 and TRBJ2-7; TRBD2 aligns across 9 bases. CDR3 nucleotides: TGTGCCAGCAGATTAGCGGGGGCCTACGAGCAGTACTTC. Its protein product is CASRLAGAYEQYF.